The clone carrying this TCR beta chain was picked up a small number of times. Its antigen is not identified. Making TCR cDNA involved 5'RACE template switching, which added UMIs and a universal primer site. TCRdb processed the 5' RACE reads anew with MiXCR; each CDR3 protein has one entry. The sample has some 68,000 distinct CDR3 sequences, less than 8.5% seen once; the top ten hold 37%. The source of the sample is a study of T cells after yellow fever vaccination. The wider study: In the case of low-cell-number fractions, SMART-Seq v4 Ultra Low Input was used for preparation. Whole-study findings and limits: The secondary response peaked faster, at day 5 versus 15, but was weaker. A large majority of primary-vaccination clones showed up again after the booster (approximately 95% CD4, around 90% CD8).

The germline CDR1 and CDR2 sequences are SGHDT and YYEEEE. The CDR3 extends over 12 amino acids. Between the trimmed V and J ends, which lost 7 bases and 0 bases, there was a span of 7 bases. This chain joins TRBV5-6 and TRBJ1-2; possibly TRBD1 for D (6 bases). The sample here was CD8+ T cells sorted from PBMCs, taken 35 to 50 days after the first yellow fever vaccination. This clonotype was obtained from a man aged 18-30 years who received the YFV17D yellow fever vaccine. The DNA of the CDR3 is TGTGCCAGCGAGGGGGCTAACTATGGCTACACCTTC. Translating gives CASEGANYGYTF.